Sequencing of this TCR beta chain was carried out in a study of tumor-infiltrating lymphocytes in localized non-small cell lung cancer. Study-level information: Several tumor histologies, both smoking statuses, and some post-neoadjuvant chemotherapy samples were included. The study's findings and limits: IM1 and IM2 tumors showed no difference in T-cell fraction. TCRbeta sequencing showed higher T cell infiltration in tumors than uninvolved lung. Not all patients were TCR sequenced, owing to tissue quantity.

The CDR3 totals 14 residues. Germline V gives CDR1 SGHRS, CDR2 YFSETQ. V lost 6 bases to trimming and J lost 4 bases, with 16 bases between them. Note on this clone: The target antigen is unknown. The same CDR3 arises from other DNA sequences in this sample as well.

Assay: immunoSEQ multiplex PCR; the TCRdb copy retains only in-frame clones and omits some. The sample holds about 9,600 clones; around 76% are singletons and the top ten take approximately 19%. The sample taken for sequencing was uninvolved lung tissue not adjacent to the tumor. The rearrangement joins TRBV5-1 to TRBJ1-2; D gene ambiguous. The receptor comes from a human donor with non-small cell lung cancer. The CDR3 nucleotides read TGCGCCAGCAACCCTGACGGGAGCATCTATGGCTACACCTTC. Its protein is CASNPDGSIYGYTF.